This T cell receptor (beta chain) was obtained from a study of CD8 T cells in ankylosing spondylitis. Findings and limits, study-wide: Ankylosing spondylitis blood seemed to carry a telltale TCR beta motif made of eight highly homologous variants.

TCRdb re-called the 5' RACE reads through MiXCR, storing one row per CDR3 protein. The profile covers under 450,000 distinct CDR3 sequences, with 17% appearing a single time and over 1% taken by the ten largest. V shed 8 bases and J shed 2 bases, with 15 bases lying between them. From germline, CDR1 is MGHDK and CDR2 SYGVNS. CDR3 length: 14 residues. To note about this clonotype: No antigen is known for it.

The sample was blood, either unsorted or a sorted T cell fraction (not recorded which). The chain is built from TRBV25-1 and TRBJ2-5, with D possibly matching TRBD2 (5 bases). The TCR was taken from a male donor with ankylosing spondylitis. The CDR3 here is CASSPEGRQETQYF. DNA of the CDR3: TGTGCCAGCTCCCCTGAGGGTAGGCAAGAGACCCAGTACTTC.